The clone carrying this T cell receptor beta chain was found a few times. The antigen remains undetermined. This CDR3 contains 11 residues. Germline CDR1 and CDR2: MNHEY and SMNVEV (reference sequence). Trimming stripped 6 bases from V and 5 bases from J, with 8 bases between. This record belongs to a study of OX40 agonist ivuxolimab in advanced cancers. Study background: The treatment was a fully human IgG2 OX40 agonist, ivuxolimab. Partial responses, seen in three patients, involved one hepatocellular carcinoma and two cutaneous melanomas. Study-level points and caveats: Among T cells, CD8+ cells averaged more expanded clones than CD4+ cells.

Assay used: immunoSEQ multiplex PCR; TCRdb lists only in-frame clones, some missing. The sample yields approximately 92,000 clones, 84% seen once. The sequence was obtained from an adult with an advanced solid tumor such as melanoma, head and neck, liver or kidney cancer. The material sequenced was CD4+ or CD8+ T cells sorted from blood, taken in a trial of the OX40 agonist ivuxolimab. The chain joins TRBV27 to TRBJ2-7; D is uncertain. The CDR3 region has the DNA TGTGCCAGCAGGAATAGGAACGAGCAGTACTTC. It yields the protein CASRNRNEQYF.